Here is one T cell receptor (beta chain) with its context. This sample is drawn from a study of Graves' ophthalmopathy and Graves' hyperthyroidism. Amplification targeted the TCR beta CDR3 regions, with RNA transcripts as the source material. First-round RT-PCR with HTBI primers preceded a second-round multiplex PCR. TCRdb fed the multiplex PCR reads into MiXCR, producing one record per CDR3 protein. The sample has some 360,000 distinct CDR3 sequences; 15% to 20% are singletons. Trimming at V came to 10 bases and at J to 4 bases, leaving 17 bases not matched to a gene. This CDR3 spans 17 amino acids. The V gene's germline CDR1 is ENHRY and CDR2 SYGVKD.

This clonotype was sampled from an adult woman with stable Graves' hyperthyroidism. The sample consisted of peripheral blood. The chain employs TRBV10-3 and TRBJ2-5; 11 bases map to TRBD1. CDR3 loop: CATRGDRGDRGGETQYF. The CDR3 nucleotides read TGTGCCACGAGGGGGGACAGGGGGGACAGAGGCGGAGAGACCCAGTACTTC.